This T cell receptor (beta chain) was recorded in a study of cytomegalovirus exposure and HLA in healthy donors. CDR3 size: 16 residues. The V gene's germline CDR1 is SGHRS and CDR2 YFSETQ. Germline trimming cut 0 bases from V and 0 bases from J; bases unmatched to any gene: 5. With regard to this clone: Its specificity is not known.

With 60 Vbeta and 13 Jbeta primers, the PCR was carried out. Some clones are missing from TCRdb's copy, which holds only in-frame ones; the method was immunoSEQ multiplex PCR. Here the sample spans 170,000 or so clones, about 80% being singletons. The study sampled nominally healthy donors, though unrecorded immune exposures were likely. Whole-study findings and limits: In vitro experiments confirmed that three CMV-associated chains were specific for CMV antigens. Most subjects' HLA-A and HLA-B alleles were reportedly predicted from TCR beta sequences. In a later analysis, at a false discovery rate of 0.05, under 20,000 TCR beta sequences were associated with HLA alleles.

V is TRBV5-1 and J is TRBJ1-1; 7 nucleotides agree with TRBD1. The sequence was obtained from a woman aged 50 to 60 in good health and CMV-seropositive. The source material was PBMCs. In DNA form, the CDR3 reads TGCGCCAGCAGCTTGGAGGGGACAGCTATGAACACTGAAGCTTTCTTT. Protein: CASSLEGTAMNTEAFF.